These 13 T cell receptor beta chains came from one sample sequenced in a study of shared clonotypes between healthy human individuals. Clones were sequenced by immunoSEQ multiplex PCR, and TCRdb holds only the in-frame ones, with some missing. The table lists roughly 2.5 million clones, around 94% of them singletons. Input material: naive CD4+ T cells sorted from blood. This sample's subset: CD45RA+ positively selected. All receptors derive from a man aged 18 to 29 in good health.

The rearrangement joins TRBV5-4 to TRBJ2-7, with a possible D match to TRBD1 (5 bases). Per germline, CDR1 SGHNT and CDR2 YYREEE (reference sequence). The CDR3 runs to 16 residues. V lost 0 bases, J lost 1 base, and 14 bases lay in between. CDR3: CASSLAGVRGSYEQYF. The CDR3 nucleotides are TGTGCCAGCAGCTTGGCCGGTGTTAGGGGATCCTACGAGCAGTACTTC.

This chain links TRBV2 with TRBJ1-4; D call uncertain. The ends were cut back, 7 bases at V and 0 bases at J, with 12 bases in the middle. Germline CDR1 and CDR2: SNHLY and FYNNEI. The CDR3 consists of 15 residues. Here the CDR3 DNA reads TGTGCCAGCATAAAGAGAACATCAACTAATGAAAAACTGTTTTTT. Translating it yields CASIKRTSTNEKLFF.

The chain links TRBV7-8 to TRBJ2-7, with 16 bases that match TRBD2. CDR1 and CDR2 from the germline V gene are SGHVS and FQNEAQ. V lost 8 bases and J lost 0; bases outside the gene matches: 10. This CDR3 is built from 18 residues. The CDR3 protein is CASCQGTSGGVSSYEQYF. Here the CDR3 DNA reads TGTGCCAGCTGTCAGGGGACTAGCGGGGGGGTAAGCTCCTACGAGCAGTACTTC.

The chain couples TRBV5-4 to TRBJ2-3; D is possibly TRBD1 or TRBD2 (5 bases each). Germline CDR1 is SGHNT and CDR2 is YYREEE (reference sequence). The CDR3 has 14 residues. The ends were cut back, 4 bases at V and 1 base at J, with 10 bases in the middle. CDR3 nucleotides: TGTGCCAGCAGCAGAGGGGTTGGCACAGATACGCAGTATTTT. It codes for CASSRGVGTDTQYF. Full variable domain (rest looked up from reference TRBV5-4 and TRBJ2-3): ETGVTQSPTHLIKTRGQQVTLRCSSQSGHNTVSWYQQALGQGPQFIFQYYREEENGRGNFPPRFSGLQFPNYSSELNVNALELDDSALYLCASSRGVGTDTQYFGPGTRLTVL.

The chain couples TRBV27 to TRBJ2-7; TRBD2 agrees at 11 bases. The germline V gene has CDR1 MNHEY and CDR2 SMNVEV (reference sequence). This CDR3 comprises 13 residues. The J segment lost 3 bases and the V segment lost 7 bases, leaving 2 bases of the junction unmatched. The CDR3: CASISGGGYEQYF. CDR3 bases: TGTGCCAGCATTAGCGGGGGGGGCTACGAGCAGTACTTC.

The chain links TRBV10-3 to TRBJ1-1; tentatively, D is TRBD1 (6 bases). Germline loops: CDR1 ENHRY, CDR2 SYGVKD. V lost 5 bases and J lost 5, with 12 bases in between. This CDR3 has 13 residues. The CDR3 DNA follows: TGTGCCATCAGTTCCGACAGGAGGACTGAAGCTTTCTTT. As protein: CAISSDRRTEAFF.

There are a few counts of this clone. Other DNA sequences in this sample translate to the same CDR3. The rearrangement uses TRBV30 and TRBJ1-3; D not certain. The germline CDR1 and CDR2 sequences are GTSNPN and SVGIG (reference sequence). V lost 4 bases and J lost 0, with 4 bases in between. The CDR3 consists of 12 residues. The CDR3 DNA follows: TGTGCCTGGACGGACTCTGGAAACACCATATATTTT. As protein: CAWTDSGNTIYF.

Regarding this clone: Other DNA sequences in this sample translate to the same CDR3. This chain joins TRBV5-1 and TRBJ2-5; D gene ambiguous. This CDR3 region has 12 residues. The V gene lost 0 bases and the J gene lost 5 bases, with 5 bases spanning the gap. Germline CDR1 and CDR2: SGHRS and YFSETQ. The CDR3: CASSLASETQYF. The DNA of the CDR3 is TGCGCCAGCAGCTTGGCCTCGGAGACCCAGTACTTC.

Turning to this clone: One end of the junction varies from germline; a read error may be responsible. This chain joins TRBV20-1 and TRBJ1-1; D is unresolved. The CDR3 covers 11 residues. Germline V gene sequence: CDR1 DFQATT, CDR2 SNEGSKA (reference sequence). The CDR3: CSAREVTEAFF. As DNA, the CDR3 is TGCAGTGCCAGAGAGGTGACTGAAGCTTTCTTT.

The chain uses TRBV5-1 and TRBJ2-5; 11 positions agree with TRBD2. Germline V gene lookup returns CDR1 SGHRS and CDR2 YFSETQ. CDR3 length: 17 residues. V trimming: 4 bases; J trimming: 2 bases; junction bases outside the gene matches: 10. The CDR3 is CASSQTSSGGLQETQYF. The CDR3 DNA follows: TGCGCCAGCAGCCAAACTTCTAGCGGGGGGTTACAAGAGACCCAGTACTTC. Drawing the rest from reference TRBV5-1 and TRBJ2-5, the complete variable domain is KAGVTQTPRYLIKTRGQQVTLSCSPISGHRSVSWYQQTPGQGLQFLFEYFSETQRNKGNFPGRFSGRQFSNSRSEMNVSTLELGDSALYLCASSQTSSGGLQETQYFGPGTRLLVL.

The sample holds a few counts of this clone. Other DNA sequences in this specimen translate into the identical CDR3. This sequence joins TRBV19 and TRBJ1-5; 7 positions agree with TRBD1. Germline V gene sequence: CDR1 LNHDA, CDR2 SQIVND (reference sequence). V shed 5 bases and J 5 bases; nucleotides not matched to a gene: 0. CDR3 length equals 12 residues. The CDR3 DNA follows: TGTGCCAGTAGTGACAGGGATCAGCCCCAGCATTTT. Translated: CASSDRDQPQHF.

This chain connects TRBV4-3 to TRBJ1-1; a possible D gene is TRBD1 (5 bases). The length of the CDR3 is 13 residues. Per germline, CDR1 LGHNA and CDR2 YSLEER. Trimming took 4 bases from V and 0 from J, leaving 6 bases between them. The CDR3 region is CASSLQVNTEAFF. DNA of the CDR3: TGCGCCAGCAGCCTACAGGTGAACACTGAAGCTTTCTTT.

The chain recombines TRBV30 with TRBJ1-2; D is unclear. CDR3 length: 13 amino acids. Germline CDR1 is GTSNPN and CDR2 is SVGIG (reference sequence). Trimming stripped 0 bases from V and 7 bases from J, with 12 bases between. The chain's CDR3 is CAWSVEQLGGYTF. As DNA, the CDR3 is TGTGCCTGGAGTGTAGAACAGTTGGGTGGCTACACCTTC.